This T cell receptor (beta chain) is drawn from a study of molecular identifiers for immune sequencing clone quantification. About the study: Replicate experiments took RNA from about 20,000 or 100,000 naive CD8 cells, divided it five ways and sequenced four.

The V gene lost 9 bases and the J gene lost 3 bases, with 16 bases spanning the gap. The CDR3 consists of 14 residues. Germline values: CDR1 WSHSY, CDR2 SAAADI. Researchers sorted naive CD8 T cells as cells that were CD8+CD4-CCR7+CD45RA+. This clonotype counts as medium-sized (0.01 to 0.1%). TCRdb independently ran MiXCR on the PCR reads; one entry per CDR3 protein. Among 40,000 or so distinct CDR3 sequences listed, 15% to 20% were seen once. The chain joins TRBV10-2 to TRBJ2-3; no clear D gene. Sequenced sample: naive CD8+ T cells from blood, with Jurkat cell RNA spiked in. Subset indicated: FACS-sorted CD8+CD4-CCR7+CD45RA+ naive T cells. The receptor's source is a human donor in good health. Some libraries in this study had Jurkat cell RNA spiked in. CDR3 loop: CASVTAFSTDTQYF. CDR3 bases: TGCGCCAGTGTTACCGCTTTTTCAACAGATACGCAGTATTTT.